Here is one T cell receptor beta chain with its context. These data are taken from a study of T cell changes during pregnancy in multiple sclerosis. Here immunoSEQ multiplex PCR was the method, and the copy in TCRdb shows in-frame clones only, minus some. The sample contains tens of thousands of clones, 85% to 95% of which appear only once. The V segment lost 9 bases and the J segment 5 bases; nucleotides outside the gene matches: 11. CDR3 length: 15 amino acids. This rearrangement joins TRBV5-7 to TRBJ2-7; 13 nucleotides line up with TRBD2. TRBV5-7 is known as an ORF, though its function is uncertain. The source is a female donor with multiple sclerosis, enrolled in a pregnancy study. Sequenced here: CD4+ T cells from peripheral blood mononuclear cells, sampled in the third trimester of pregnancy. The CDR3, as DNA: TGTGCCACCCTCAAGCCCGGGACTAGCGGGAACGAGCAGTACTTC. It codes for CATLKPGTSGNEQYF.